In this sample, the clone carrying this T cell receptor (beta chain) turned up once. The target antigen is unknown. Healthy bone marrow donors made up the donors. There were likely unrecorded immune exposures, though donors were nominally healthy when sampled. This specimen comes from a study of cytomegalovirus exposure and HLA in healthy donors. Study-level background: Among the 400 or so donors who were genotyped, 81% fell in the genetic ancestry cluster that is associated with self-reported Caucasian donors.

Germline loops: CDR1 SGHDT, CDR2 YYEEEE. This CDR3 region has 13 residues. V was clipped by 4 bases and J by 7 bases, with 15 bases between them. PCR amplification relied on 60 Vbeta primers (plus 13 Jbeta primers). The method was immunoSEQ multiplex PCR; TCRdb's version includes in-frame clones alone and lacks a portion of them. The sample shows about 43,000 clones, approximately 80% of them seen only once. Study-wide findings and caveats: Cytomegalovirus-associated status was assigned to 164 TCR beta chains.

The TCR comes from a man aged 25 to 45 in good health and CMV-seronegative. This chain joins TRBV5-6 and TRBJ2-7; TRBD2 is a possible D gene (5 bases). The source material was PBMCs. The DNA for the CDR3 is TGTGCCAGCAGCCCGGAGGCGGGTATTGAGCAGTACTTC. Protein sequence: CASSPEAGIEQYF.